This T cell receptor (beta chain) appears in the sequencing data of a study of blood T cell repertoires in COVID-19. Study-level background: Some COVID-19 samples were acute and others convalescent; all came from the United States, Italy and Spain. In each case, the material was cDNA or gDNA derived from T cells, B-cell-depleted T cells, or PBMCs.

Seattle's enrolled individuals joined amid active infection and were then monitored longitudinally. TCRdb keeps only in-frame clones here, not all; method: immunoSEQ multiplex PCR. The repertoire holds 15,000 to 20,000 clones, with 70% to 90% as singletons. The CDR3 spans 17 residues. J gave up 1 base and V 3 bases, and 6 bases lay outside the gene matches. Per germline, CDR1 SGHRS and CDR2 YFSETQ. The chain couples TRBV5-1 to TRBJ2-6; 8 bases fit TRBD1. The sample was peripheral blood. The receptor was isolated from a woman older than 75 with COVID-19, enrolled during active disease. The chain's CDR3 is CASSSEQGVSGANVLTF. In DNA form, the CDR3 reads TGCGCCAGCAGCTCCGAACAGGGGGTTTCTGGGGCCAACGTCCTGACTTTC.